This T cell receptor beta chain derives from a study of T cells in Graves' hyperthyroidism and ophthalmopathy. Study results and limitations: Patients with ophthalmopathy were separated from those with stable hyperthyroidism by a 13 V-J model.

TCR beta CDR3 regions were amplified from RNA. The HTBI primer set served for first-round RT-PCR of the TCR CDR3. TCRdb used MiXCR to reprocess the multiplex PCR reads, holding one entry per CDR3 protein. The profile shows hundreds of thousands of distinct CDR3 sequences, roughly 15% of them singletons. This clonotype was detected ten times or more. Antigen specificity is unknown. Germline V CDR1 and CDR2: SNHLY, FYNNEI. Unmatched junction bases numbered 6, after V lost 3 bases and J lost 9 bases. CDR3 length: 13 amino acids. The gene calls are TRBV2 and TRBJ2-5; 8 nucleotides agree with TRBD2. The sequencing sample was made of blood. The receptor was isolated from a woman aged 45 to 65 with Graves' ophthalmopathy. The CDR3 reads CASSDSGSLPQYF. As DNA, the CDR3 is TGTGCCAGCAGTGACAGCGGGAGTCTTCCCCAGTACTTC.